Sequencing of this TCR beta chain was carried out in a study of shared clonotypes between healthy human individuals. Study results and caveats: Among donors, clonotype sharing was expected to be affected by sequencing depth. With a handful of donors compared, 4.5% to 6.5% of naive CD4 clonotypes were shared. Rarefaction curves obtained for sorted subsets showed sequencing incomplete despite large depth.

Turning to this clone: What it binds is unknown. One end of the junction is discordant with germline, which a read error may explain.

Only in-frame clones appear in the TCRdb table, and some are missing; sequencing was by immunoSEQ multiplex PCR. The sample holds about 2.4 million clones, roughly 93% seen once. The donors, all of them Caucasian adults, lived in Nashville, Tennessee. Germline values: CDR1 MNHNY, CDR2 SVGAGI (reference sequence). This CDR3 spans 13 amino acids. This clonotype was sampled from a man between 18 and 29 years old in good health. Some clones in this sample may be carry-over from other donors' samples. This chain connects TRBV6-6 to TRBJ1-5; TRBD1 matches 10 bases. What was sequenced was naive CD4+ T cells from PBMCs. Specified subset: CD45RA+ positively selected. The CDR3 DNA follows: TGTGCCAGCAGTCCGGGGACAGGGGTTCCCCGGCATTTT. Its translation is CASSPGTGVPRHF.